These T cell receptor beta chains were read from a single sample in a study of blood T cell repertoires in COVID-19. Using immunoSEQ multiplex PCR, the repertoire was profiled, and TCRdb retains in-frame clones only, with some absent. The sample has around 180,000 clones, around 76% seen once. The sample comprised PBMCs or T cells enriched from blood (not recorded which). All receptors come from a woman aged 45-59 years with acute COVID-19. Each CDR3 is given with its conserved first and last residue. Each record gives: clone size, D gene, J gene, V gene, CDR3 DNA, CDR3 protein. The D gene is left open where the match is weak. A row's size may be missing; if present it is once, few, many or a size class.

>-|TRBD2|TRBJ2-1|TRBV19
TGTGCCAGTAGTAAGGCAGCGGGGGGGCCGGGCTCCTACAATGAGCAGTTCTTC
CASSKAAGGPGSYNEQFF
>-|-|TRBJ1-4|TRBV5-5
TGTGCCAGCAGTTACTATAATGAAAAACTGTTTTTT
CASSYYNEKLFF
>-|-|TRBJ1-2|TRBV28
TGTGCCAGCAGGGAGGAGGGCGGCTACACCTTC
CASREEGGYTF
>-|-|TRBJ2-6|TRBV2
TGTGCCAGCACTGACTATCGTCCTGGGGCCAACGTCCTGACTTTC
CASTDYRPGANVLTF
>few|TRBD1|TRBJ2-2|TRBV28
TGTGCCAGCAGACGGGGACAGGTGAACACCGGGGAGCTGTTTTTT
CASRRGQVNTGELFF
>-|-|TRBJ1-2|TRBV6-2/TRBV6-3
TGTGCCAGCAGTTACACGTCAACTAGCGGCTACACCTTC
CASSYTSTSGYTF
>-|-|TRBJ1-2|TRBV6-1
TGTGCCAGCAGTGAAAGGGGGATCAACACAGGCTACACCTTC
CASSERGINTGYTF
>-|-|TRBJ1-2|TRBV28
TGTGCCAGCAGAGAGGGACAAGGATCAGCTAACTATGGCTACACCTTC
CASREGQGSANYGYTF
>-|TRBD2|TRBJ2-5|TRBV28
TGTGCCAGCAGCTCCAATAGCGGGGGGGCGAAGACCCAGTACTTC
CASSSNSGGAKTQYF
>-|-|TRBJ1-1|TRBV6-5
TGTGCCACCATCCCTATGTCTAATATCGGAGCTTTCTTT
CATIPMSNIGAFF
>-|TRBD1|TRBJ1-4|TRBV2
TGTGCCAGCACTGAACAGGGGGCGTTAAATGAAAAACTGTTTTTT
CASTEQGALNEKLFF
>-|TRBD2|TRBJ2-3|TRBV28
TGTGCCAGCAGTTTAACGGCTAGCGGGAGGAGCACAGATACGCAGTATTTT
CASSLTASGRSTDTQYF
>-|TRBD1|TRBJ1-5|TRBV19
TGTGCCACCTCGGGGACAGGAGGCTATAGCAATCAGCCCCAGCATTTT
CATSGTGGYSNQPQHF
>-|-|TRBJ1-5|TRBV4-1
TGCGCCAGCAGCCAGGTGCGGGGGGCGGCTCAGCCCCAGCATTTT
CASSQVRGAAQPQHF
>-|-|TRBJ1-3|TRBV6-5
TGTGCCAGCATCGGACAGATCTCTGGAAACACCATATATTTT
CASIGQISGNTIYF
>-|TRBD1|TRBJ1-1|TRBV7-9
TGTGCCAGCAGCTTATGGGGGACAGGGTTGAACACTGAAGCTTTCTTT
CASSLWGTGLNTEAFF
>-|-|TRBJ1-4|TRBV9
TGTGCCAGCAGCGGGAGGGCGAGGGAAAAACTGTTTTTT
CASSGRAREKLFF
>-|-|TRBJ1-4|TRBV6-5
TGTGCCAGCAGTTATCGGGGGGGAACTAATGAAAAACTGTTTTTT
CASSYRGGTNEKLFF
>-|-|TRBJ1-1|TRBV12-3/TRBV12-4
TGTGCCAGCAGTTTAGGCACATCTCCCGAAGCTTTCTTT
CASSLGTSPEAFF
>-|TRBD1|TRBJ2-1|TRBV27
TGTGCCAGCAGTTTTAAGGACAGGGATAATGAGCAGTTCTTC
CASSFKDRDNEQFF
>once|-|TRBJ2-3|TRBV5-5
TGTGCCAGCAGCTTGAGACAGCGCACAGATACGCAGTATTTT
CASSLRQRTDTQYF
>-|-|TRBJ1-4|TRBV9
TGTGCCAGCAGCGCCCAGGGTACTAATGAAAAACTGTTTTTT
CASSAQGTNEKLFF
>few|TRBD1|TRBJ2-6|TRBV7-2
TGTGCCAGCCGAACAGGGGGCGCTGGGGCCAACGTCCTGACTTTC
CASRTGGAGANVLTF
>-|-|TRBJ2-4|TRBV3-1/TRBV3-2
TGTGCCAGCAGCCGGGGTCAGGGGAACATTCAGTACTTC
CASSRGQGNIQYF
>-|-|TRBJ2-3|TRBV5-4
TGTGCCAGCAGTAAACAGGGAAGCACAGATACGCAGTATTTT
CASSKQGSTDTQYF
>-|-|TRBJ1-2|TRBV7-9
TGTGCCAGCAGCATAAACTATGGCTACACCTTC
CASSINYGYTF
>-|TRBD2|TRBJ2-3|TRBV19
TGTGCCAGTAGCCTCGGGACTAGCGGGATCCCTAGGACAGATACGCAGTATTTT
CASSLGTSGIPRTDTQYF
>-|-|TRBJ1-2|TRBV12-3/TRBV12-4
TGTGCCAGCAGCCAACAGGGACCCTATGGCTACACCTTC
CASSQQGPYGYTF
>few|-|TRBJ1-1|TRBV11-3
TGTGCCAGCAGCCCCGGGGGGGCCAGCACTGAAGCTTTCTTT
CASSPGGASTEAFF
>-|TRBD2|TRBJ2-3|TRBV6-2/TRBV6-3
TGTGCCAGCAGTTACAGTGGACTAGCTACAGATACGCAGTATTTT
CASSYSGLATDTQYF
>-|-|TRBJ1-3|TRBV6-7
TGTGCCAGCAGTCTACCCCTAGTCCTCTCTGGAAACACCATATATTTT
CASSLPLVLSGNTIYF
>-|-|TRBJ1-5|TRBV4-3
TGCGCCAGCAGCCAAGTCTTAGGGGGAGGCAATCAGCCCCAGCATTTT
CASSQVLGGGNQPQHF
>once|TRBD2|TRBJ2-3|TRBV4-2
TGTGCCAGCAGCCAAGACGGGACTAGCGGGGAACGTGATACGCAGTATTTT
CASSQDGTSGERDTQYF
>-|TRBD1|TRBJ1-3|TRBV2
TGTGCCAGCAGTGGGACAGGGGGTGGCACCATATATTTT
CASSGTGGGTIYF
>-|-|TRBJ1-5|TRBV19
TGTGCCAGTAGTCAACAGGGTGGGGGTCAGCCCCAGCATTTT
CASSQQGGGQPQHF
>-|TRBD2|TRBJ2-2|TRBV14
TGTGCCAGCAGCCAAGATCGGAAGACTAGCGGGGGTCGAACCGGGGAGCTGTTTTTT
CASSQDRKTSGGRTGELFF
>-|TRBD2|TRBJ2-1|TRBV19
TGTGCCACCCACGTGTGGGGGGGGTACAATGAGCAGTTCTTC
CATHVWGGYNEQFF
>-|TRBD1|TRBJ2-5|TRBV14
TGTGCCAGCAGCCAAGGACTAATCGCCGGGACAGGGGGCGGTGAGACCCAGTACTTC
CASSQGLIAGTGGGETQYF
>few|TRBD1|TRBJ1-5|TRBV28
TGTGCCAGCAGTTTGACGGCAGGGGGTCAGCCCCAGCATTTT
CASSLTAGGQPQHF
>-|-|TRBJ1-1|TRBV19
TGTGCCAGTAGTGACAAGGCGGGGGCAACTGAAGCTTTCTTT
CASSDKAGATEAFF
>-|-|TRBJ1-2|TRBV27
TGTGCCAGCAGTTTATCGGGGGGGGACTATGGCTACACCTTC
CASSLSGGDYGYTF
>once|TRBD1|TRBJ2-5|TRBV5-4
TGTGCCAGCAGCGGGGGACAGGGGGAAGGTGGAGAGACCCAGTACTTC
CASSGGQGEGGETQYF
>-|-|TRBJ1-5|TRBV12-3/TRBV12-4
TGTGCCAGCAGTTTAGTTGGCGGCCAGCCCCAGCATTTT
CASSLVGGQPQHF
>once|-|TRBJ1-5|TRBV7-9
TGTGCCAGCAGCCCACAGGACGGTAGCAATCAGCCCCAGCATTTT
CASSPQDGSNQPQHF
>-|TRBD2|TRBJ2-5|TRBV6-1
TGTGCCAGCAGTGACCAACCCGGGACTAGGATCGGAGAAGCCCAGTACTTC
CASSDQPGTRIGEAQYF
>-|-|TRBJ2-3|TRBV13
TGTGCCAGCAGCTTAGGGTCAGGGAGCACAGATACGCAGTATTTT
CASSLGSGSTDTQYF
>few|-|TRBJ1-5|TRBV5-1
TGCGCCAGCAGCCCTACAGGTAATAGCAATCAGCCCCAGCATTTT
CASSPTGNSNQPQHF
>-|-|TRBJ2-2|TRBV19
TGTGCCAGCAACCCAGGTTGGGGGGTGAACACCGGGGAGCTGTTTTTT
CASNPGWGVNTGELFF
>-|-|TRBJ2-2|TRBV10-2
TGCGCCAGCAGTGAGCTGGCAGGGGAGGGGACCGGGGAGCTGTTTTTT
CASSELAGEGTGELFF
>-|-|TRBJ1-1|TRBV6-5
TGTGCCAGCTCCGTCCGAGGAGGGGAGCCAGGGGCTTTCTTT
CASSVRGGEPGAFF
>-|-|TRBJ2-5|TRBV6-1
TGTCCCAGCAGTGCCTTACGGGAACCCCGACAAGAGACCCAGTACTTC
CPSSALREPRQETQYF
>-|TRBD2|TRBJ2-2|TRBV19
TGTGCCACCTTAGAGCGGGGCTCGAACACCGGGGAGCTGTTTTTT
CATLERGSNTGELFF
>-|-|TRBJ1-1|TRBV5-1
TGCGCCAGCCACCCTACACGAACTGGGAGGGGAACTGAAGCTTTCTTT
CASHPTRTGRGTEAFF
>-|-|TRBJ2-5|TRBV18
TGTGCCAGCTCACCACCGGGGGGTTACCAAGAGACCCAGTACTTC
CASSPPGGYQETQYF